Listed below are T cell receptor beta chains from one sample, sequenced in a study of monozygotic twins with cystic fibrosis. Profiled with immunoSEQ multiplex PCR; TCRdb holds only in-frame clones, not every one. The sample gives under 30,000 clones, about nine tenths of which show up once; around 0.57% is in the top ten. The sequencing sample was made of blood. The source is a girl aged 2-10 years with cystic fibrosis. CDR3s include the opening cysteine and the closing phenylalanine or tryptophan. Each record gives: J gene, V gene, CDR3 protein.

J: TRBJ1-1
V: TRBV10-3
CDR3: CAISVHSLNTEAFF

J: TRBJ2-2
V: TRBV15
CDR3: CATSRDGGLAPYTGELFF

J: TRBJ2-7
V: TRBV4-1
CDR3: CASSQAPLYEQYF

J: TRBJ1-2
V: TRBV6-1
CDR3: CAGTRDRGDYGYTF

J: TRBJ2-7
V: TRBV2
CDR3: CASSKGGQGRYEQYF

J: TRBJ1-6
V: TRBV19
CDR3: CASKETGNSPLHF

J: TRBJ1-1
V: TRBV5-1
CDR3: CASSFPPNTEAFF

J: TRBJ2-1
V: TRBV30
CDR3: CAWSVDRTGGFYNEQFF

J: TRBJ1-5
V: TRBV6-7
CDR3: CASSYAQKGGQAARPNQPQHF

J: TRBJ2-5
V: TRBV18
CDR3: CASSLRTGQETQYF

J: TRBJ1-2
V: TRBV2
CDR3: CASRYDRVAGYTF

J: TRBJ2-1
V: TRBV20-1
CDR3: CSASLGAEQFF

J: TRBJ2-5
V: TRBV4-2
CDR3: CASSQVGLAGGQETQYF

J: TRBJ2-5
V: TRBV18
CDR3: CASSPPSETQYF

J: TRBJ2-1
V: TRBV5-1
CDR3: CASSLVGFHEQFF

J: TRBJ2-1
V: TRBV7-8
CDR3: CASSLAGPSYNEQFF

J: TRBJ2-1
V: TRBV2
CDR3: CASGTSGVPDEQFF

J: TRBJ2-1
V: TRBV9
CDR3: CASSVGSDEQFF

J: TRBJ1-3
V: TRBV6-1
CDR3: CASSAGSTFSGNTIYF

J: TRBJ1-3
V: TRBV5-1
CDR3: CASIRGVYSGNTIYF

J: TRBJ2-3
V: TRBV4-1
CDR3: CASTKGVAGKSTDTQYF

J: TRBJ2-2
V: TRBV4-2
CDR3: CASSQPGLAGPNTGELFF

J: TRBJ1-5
V: TRBV30
CDR3: CAWSTGTSSNQPQHF

J: TRBJ2-5
V: TRBV7-2
CDR3: CASSPSGRGGQETQYF

J: TRBJ1-2
V: TRBV30
CDR3: CAWRSRVHGYTF

J: TRBJ2-5
V: TRBV14
CDR3: CASSQVKGPGETQYF

J: TRBJ1-1
V: TRBV30
CDR3: CAWSYGRTEAFF

J: TRBJ2-7
V: TRBV13
CDR3: CASSPGQWYEQYF

J: TRBJ2-5
V: TRBV7-2
CDR3: CASSPFVAGEDQETQYF

J: TRBJ1-1
V: TRBV5-1
CDR3: CASRKEGAKNTEAFF

J: TRBJ1-2
V: TRBV5-6
CDR3: CASTLRGPGGYTF

J: TRBJ1-2
V: TRBV27
CDR3: CASSFGTGNGYTF

J: TRBJ2-7
V: TRBV7-6
CDR3: CASSLGGSGGDYEQYF

J: TRBJ1-3
V: TRBV29-1
CDR3: CSVEVSGKGNTIYF

J: TRBJ2-2
V: TRBV7-9
CDR3: CASSAGQWRELFF

J: TRBJ2-7
V: TRBV6-5
CDR3: CASSYSKLSTYEQYF

J: TRBJ1-1
V: TRBV29-1
CDR3: CSVLRGLSTEAFF

J: TRBJ1-2
V: TRBV6-5
CDR3: CASSYQGNYGYTF

J: TRBJ1-5
V: TRBV7-2
CDR3: CASSRQANQPQHF

J: TRBJ1-4
V: TRBV7-8
CDR3: CASSRTSEKLFF

J: TRBJ1-4
V: TRBV5-8
CDR3: CASSFIHSSLDEKLFF

J: TRBJ2-1
V: TRBV29-1
CDR3: CSVAQGGFF

J: TRBJ1-2
V: TRBV5-1
CDR3: CASSMTGGGYTF

J: TRBJ1-5
V: TRBV4-1
CDR3: CASSQGDSNQPQHF